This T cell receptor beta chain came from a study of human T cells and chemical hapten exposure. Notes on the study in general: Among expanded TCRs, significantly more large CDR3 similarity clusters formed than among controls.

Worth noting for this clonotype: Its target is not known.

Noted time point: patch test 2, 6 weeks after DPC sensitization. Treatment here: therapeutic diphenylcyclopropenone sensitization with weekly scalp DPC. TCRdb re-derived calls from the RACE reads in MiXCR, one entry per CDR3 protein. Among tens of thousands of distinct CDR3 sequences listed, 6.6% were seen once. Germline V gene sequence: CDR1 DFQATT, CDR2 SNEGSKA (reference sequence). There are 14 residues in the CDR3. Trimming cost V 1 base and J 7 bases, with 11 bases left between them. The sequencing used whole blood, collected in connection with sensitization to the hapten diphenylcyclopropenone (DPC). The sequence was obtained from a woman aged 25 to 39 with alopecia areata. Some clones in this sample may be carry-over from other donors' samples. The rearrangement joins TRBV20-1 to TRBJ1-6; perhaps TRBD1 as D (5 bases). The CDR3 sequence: CSARGGAVNSPLHF. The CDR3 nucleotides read TGCAGTGCTAGAGGAGGGGCGGTAAATTCACCCCTCCACTTT.